This T cell receptor (beta chain) derives from a study of T cell repertoires in cytomegalovirus infection. In TCRdb, the reads were re-called with MiXCR into one record per CDR3 protein. Counted here are some 500,000 distinct CDR3 sequences, around two fifths occurring once; the ten biggest clones make up around 46%. At least ten counts were recorded for this clonotype. Antigen specificity is unknown. Trimming took off 0 bases at V and 4 bases at J, with 9 bases between the two ends. CDR1 SGHTA and CDR2 FQGNSA come from the germline V gene. This CDR3 has 14 residues. Study outcomes and limitations: CMV-specific TCR beta clonotypes restricted by HLA-C dominated the ex vivo response.

The V call is TRBV7-2, the J call TRBJ1-2; D ambiguous. The sequencing used cultured PBMCs, collected from culture after CMV antigen stimulation. The receptor was isolated from a human donor in good health (CMV status not recorded). Some clones in this sample may be carry-over from other donors' samples. CDR3 region: CASSLADGPYGYTF. CDR3 coding DNA: TGTGCCAGCAGCTTAGCCGACGGCCCCTATGGCTACACCTTC.